This T cell receptor (beta chain) is drawn from a study of CXCR3-negative and CXCR3-positive naive CD8 T cells. CD45RO-CCR7+CD27+CD95- characterized naive CD8+ T cells. Comment on this clonotype: The antigen is undetermined.

Study-wide points: Across naive subsets, surface CD5 expression was comparable, and TCR strength was inferred from properties of the TRB CDR3. More hydrophobic TRB CDR3s occurred in CXCR3-positive than in CXCR3-negative naive cells. Much lower diversity was found in memory CD8+ cells, while both naive subsets had comparably high diversity.

Libraries of TRB cDNA were made by 5' RACE and carried UMIs. TCRdb reprocessed the 5' RACE reads, keeping one entry per CDR3 protein, no DNA. The listing records about 98,000 distinct CDR3 sequences. This CDR3 is built from 17 residues. The germline CDR1 and CDR2 sequences are MDHEN and SYDVKM. The clonotype was recovered from a human donor in good health. Some clones in this sample may be carry-over from other donors' samples. The source material was naive CXCR3+ CD8+ T cells from blood. Sample subset: CD45RO-CCR7+CD27+CD95- naive CD8+ T cells expressing CXCR3 (TNR3+). The chain recombines TRBV28 with TRBJ2-5; the TCRdb call, TRBD2, lacks DNA for checking. The CDR3: CASSIGRLAELQETQYF.